The 25 T cell receptor beta chains listed next were all sequenced from one sample in a study of blood T cell repertoires in COVID-19. TCRdb's copy holds only in-frame clones and misses some; the assay was immunoSEQ multiplex PCR. The data contain fewer than 500,000 clones, roughly nine tenths of them singletons. The sample was PBMCs or T cells enriched from blood (not recorded which). Receptor source: a man aged 30 to 39 who had recovered from COVID-19.

The chain joins TRBV27 to TRBJ1-5; D may be TRBD1 (5 bases). Looked up from germline, CDR1 is MNHEY and CDR2 is SMNVEV (reference sequence). The CDR3 loop spans 14 amino acids. Trimming took off 3 bases at V and 3 bases at J, with 9 bases between the two ends. CDR3 coding DNA: TGTGCCAGCAGTTTCGCGGGGCTCAATCAGCCCCAGCATTTT. This encodes CASSFAGLNQPQHF.

CDR3 sequence: CASSEQGSLGEQYF. CDR3 nucleotides: TGCGCCAGCAGTGAACAGGGAAGTTTAGGGGAGCAGTACTTC. V usage is TRBV10-2 and J usage is TRBJ2-7; possible D gene TRBD1, 6 bases. This CDR3 has 14 amino acids. The germline V and J ends were trimmed by 3 bases and 7 bases, with 16 bases remaining between them. CDR1 is WSHSY and CDR2 is SAAADI in the germline V gene.

V usage is TRBV27 and J usage is TRBJ2-2; D might be TRBD2 (5 bases). V was cut by 2 bases and J by 5 bases, with 9 bases left in between. This CDR3 has 14 amino acids. Germline values: CDR1 MNHEY, CDR2 SMNVEV (reference sequence). Here the CDR3 DNA reads TGTGCCAGCAGTTTACGGGGTTTAACCGGGGAGCTGTTTTTT. Amino acid sequence: CASSLRGLTGELFF.

The CDR3 bases are TGTGCCTGGAAACGGGAAAACTATGGCTACACCTTC. Its protein product is CAWKRENYGYTF. The V gene is TRBV30, the J gene TRBJ1-2; D uncertain. Trimming cost V 4 bases and J 2 bases, with 8 bases left between them. The CDR3 consists of 12 residues. Germline CDR1 is GTSNPN and CDR2 is SVGIG (reference sequence).

On this clone: The germline gene is not matched at one end of the junction; a read error may be the cause. V gene TRBV6-2 or TRBV6-3 combines with J gene TRBJ1-1, with 9 bases aligning to TRBD1. Germline-derived CDR1 and CDR2 are MNHEY and SVGEGT. There are 13 residues in the CDR3. The CDR3 coding sequence is TGTGCCTGCAGTGCCGACAGGGGGACTGAAGCTTTCTTT. Translating gives CACSADRGTEAFF.

The rearrangement joins TRBV12-3 or TRBV12-4 to TRBJ2-1; possible D gene TRBD2, 5 bases. The CDR3 contains 10 residues. V lost 8 bases, J lost 7 bases, and 6 bases lay in between. The CDR3 coding sequence is TGTGCCAGCGGCGGGAATGAGCAGTTCTTC. Translated, it gives CASGGNEQFF.

Remarks on this clone: Other DNA sequences within the sample encode an identical CDR3. CDR3 sequence reads: CASSPSSYEQYF. CDR3 DNA sequence: TGTGCCAGCAGTCCGAGCTCCTACGAGCAGTACTTC. This rearrangement joins TRBV12-3 or TRBV12-4 to TRBJ2-7; D not resolved. Trimming removed 5 bases at V and 0 bases at J, with 5 bases between. The CDR3 extends over 12 amino acids.

The CDR3 DNA reads TGTGCCTGGAGTCCAGGGGGCTCGACTGAAGCTTTCTTT. Translating it yields CAWSPGGSTEAFF. The chain carries TRBV30 and TRBJ1-1; 8 bases are shared with TRBD1. The germline V gene has CDR1 GTSNPN and CDR2 SVGIG (reference sequence). The CDR3 has 13 amino acids. Unmatched junction bases numbered 4, after V lost 2 bases and J lost 5 bases.

This chain uses TRBV28 with TRBJ1-3; 7 nucleotides match TRBD1. The CDR3 totals 18 residues. From germline, CDR1 is MDHEN and CDR2 SYDVKM. Trimming cost V 7 bases and J 0 bases; bases outside gene matches: 15. Written as DNA, the CDR3 is TGTGCCAGCATCGCCTCCCGGGACAGAATTAGCTCTGGAAACACCATATATTTT. Translation: CASIASRDRISSGNTIYF.

This chain links TRBV10-1 with TRBJ2-2, with 8 bases that match TRBD2. Trimming took 5 bases from V and 4 from J; bases not matched to a gene: 3. This CDR3 spans 14 amino acids. Germline V gene sequence: CDR1 WNHNN, CDR2 SYGVQD (reference sequence). Written as DNA, the CDR3 is TGCGCCAGCAGTACTAGCGGTGTCACCGGGGAGCTGTTTTTT. It codes for CASSTSGVTGELFF.

The chain carries TRBV2 and TRBJ2-7, with D unresolved. This CDR3 has 13 amino acids. V gave up 4 bases and J gave up 7 bases, with 14 bases separating them. Germline CDR1 and CDR2: SNHLY and FYNNEI. CDR3 residues: CASSGVFFGEQYF. The CDR3 DNA reads TGTGCCAGCAGTGGTGTCTTCTTCGGGGAGCAGTACTTC.

The chain uses TRBV7-9 and TRBJ2-1, with 8 bases fitting TRBD2. Per the germline V gene, CDR1 is SEHNR and CDR2 is FQNEAQ (reference sequence). The CDR3 sequence is 19 residues long. The junction had 21 bases not matched to a gene; V was cut back by 2 bases and J by 9 bases. The CDR3 DNA sequence: TGTGCCAGCAGCTTACCCCCGAATGATAAGCGGGAGATAAGGAGTGAGCAGTTCTTC. Translation: CASSLPPNDKREIRSEQFF.

The chain links TRBV5-1 to TRBJ2-1; the D is unclear. Germline lookup yields CDR1 SGHRS and CDR2 YFSETQ. Trimming stripped 8 bases from V and 1 base from J, with 13 bases between. This CDR3 is 14 amino acids long. CDR3 sequence: CASGFAESYNEQFF. Here the CDR3 DNA reads TGCGCCAGTGGTTTCGCGGAGTCCTACAATGAGCAGTTCTTC.

The chain has TRBV28 and TRBJ2-5; D unresolved. Germline V lookup: CDR1 MDHEN, CDR2 SYDVKM. The CDR3 covers 17 residues. Trimming cost V 1 base and J 2 bases, with 17 bases left between them. The DNA for the CDR3 is TGTGCCAGCAGTTTATCTCCACAGTCGAAAATACAAGAGACCCAGTACTTC. This gives the protein CASSLSPQSKIQETQYF. Combining the CDR3 with reference TRBV28 and TRBJ2-5 gives the whole variable domain DVKVTQSSRYLVKRTGEKVFLECVQDMDHENMFWYRQDPGLGLRLIYFSYDVKMKEKGDIPEGYSVSREKKERFSLILESASTNQTSMYLCASSLSPQSKIQETQYFGPGTRLLVL.

V usage is TRBV2 and J usage is TRBJ2-7; 7 bases are shared with TRBD1. V lost 9 bases to trimming and J lost 0 bases; unmatched junction nucleotides: 5. In germline, CDR1 is SNHLY, CDR2 FYNNEI. The CDR3 totals 13 residues. CDR3 DNA sequence: TGTGCCAGTGACAGGGACCACTCCTACGAGCAGTACTTC. Its translation is CASDRDHSYEQYF.

V gene TRBV7-9 combines with J gene TRBJ2-7; 8 nucleotides agree with TRBD2. J gave up 5 bases and V 5 bases, and 2 bases lay outside the gene matches. Germline V gene data show CDR1 as SEHNR and CDR2 as FQNEAQ (reference sequence). The CDR3 covers 12 residues. CDR3: CASSRGGNEQYF. CDR3 in DNA: TGTGCCAGCAGCCGGGGGGGCAACGAGCAGTACTTC. The entire variable domain, with the rest obtained from reference TRBV7-9 and TRBJ2-7, is as follows: DTGVSQNPRHKITKRGQNVTFRCDPISEHNRLYWYRQTLGQGPEFLTYFQNEAQLEKSRLLSDRFSAERPKGSFSTLEIQRTEQGDSAMYLCASSRGGNEQYFGPGTRLTVT.

The chain couples TRBV6-5 to TRBJ2-5; D perhaps matches TRBD1 (7 bases). CDR1 is MNHEY and CDR2 is SVGAGI in the germline V gene. The CDR3 is made up of 16 amino acids. Between the trimmed V and J ends, which lost 1 base and 0 bases, there was a span of 12 bases. The CDR3 protein is CASSYYAGGYQETQYF. The CDR3 DNA reads as TGTGCCAGCAGTTACTATGCAGGGGGGTACCAAGAGACCCAGTACTTC.

The chain uses TRBV28 and TRBJ1-5; D might be TRBD1 (6 bases). CDR3 length equals 14 residues. Germline values: CDR1 MDHEN, CDR2 SYDVKM. Trimming removed 6 bases from V and 4 bases from J, with 13 bases in between. This chain's CDR3 is CASRPGTTNQPQHF. The CDR3 bases are TGTGCCAGCAGGCCCGGGACAACAAATCAGCCCCAGCATTTT.

The chain couples TRBV19 to TRBJ1-4; TRBD1 agrees at 10 bases. The germline V gene has CDR1 LNHDA and CDR2 SQIVND (reference sequence). This CDR3 region has 17 residues. V gave up 3 bases and J gave up 0 bases; unmatched junction bases: 4. The CDR3 here is CASSMGQGIATNEKLFF. In DNA form, the CDR3 reads TGTGCCAGTAGTATGGGACAGGGGATCGCAACTAATGAAAAACTGTTTTTT.

The chain couples TRBV28 to TRBJ1-2; perhaps TRBD1 as D (5 bases). The germline CDR1 and CDR2 sequences are MDHEN and SYDVKM. This CDR3 is 14 amino acids long. Trimming cost V 7 bases and J 8 bases, with 20 bases left between them. CDR3 sequence (DNA): TGTGCCAGCAACCGGGGGGGAGGTGGCTACGGCTACACCTTC. Its protein product is CASNRGGGGYGYTF.

The J gene is TRBJ2-7, the V gene TRBV19; 10 nucleotides match TRBD1. This CDR3 has 16 amino acids. Germline V CDR1 and CDR2: LNHDA, SQIVND (reference sequence). With 5 bases clipped from V and 7 bases from J, the junction kept 14 bases outside the gene matches. This chain's CDR3 is CASSQLSGTGDREQYF. The CDR3 coding sequence is TGTGCCAGTAGTCAGCTTTCCGGGACAGGGGACCGGGAGCAGTACTTC.

J is TRBJ2-7 and V is TRBV28; TRBD1 matches at 8 bases. This CDR3 comprises 15 residues. The V and J ends lost 3 bases and 6 bases, in that order; junction bases with no gene match: 10. Germline CDR1 is MDHEN and CDR2 is SYDVKM. The CDR3 is CASSLSDRVKVEQYF. As DNA, the CDR3 is TGTGCCAGCAGTTTGTCGGACAGGGTCAAAGTCGAGCAGTACTTC.

The chain recombines TRBV10-3 with TRBJ1-2; 7 bases align to TRBD1. Germline loops: CDR1 ENHRY, CDR2 SYGVKD. CDR3 size: 13 residues. V was clipped by 6 bases and J by 2 bases; unmatched bases: 3. The CDR3 DNA follows: TGTGCCATCAGGCCGGGACAGAACTATGGCTACACCTTC. It translates to CAIRPGQNYGYTF.

Points on this clone: Other nucleotide sequences from this sample produce the same CDR3. The chain carries TRBV7-9 and TRBJ2-3, with 7 bases fitting TRBD2. The length of the CDR3 is 14 residues. J gave up 1 base and V 3 bases, and 1 base lay outside the gene matches. CDR1 is SEHNR, CDR2 FQNEAQ, per germline (reference sequence). The CDR3 loop reads CASSLAGGTDTQYF. Here the CDR3 DNA reads TGTGCCAGCAGCTTGGCGGGGGGCACAGATACGCAGTATTTT.

The CDR3 DNA reads as TGTGCCAGCAGTTACTCTGGTGCGGGGGATTCACCCCTCCACTTT. It encodes CASSYSGAGDSPLHF. J is TRBJ1-6 and V is TRBV6-5; maybe TRBD1 (5 bases). Germline assignment: CDR1 MNHEY and CDR2 SVGAGI. There are 15 residues in the CDR3. Trimming shortened V by 0 bases and J by 8 bases, and 11 bases separated the two germline ends.